This T cell receptor beta chain was sequenced during a study of OX40 agonist ivuxolimab in advanced cancers. In the study overall: Patients receiving dose escalation had hepatocellular carcinoma, melanoma, renal cell or head and neck cancer. Males comprised roughly four fifths of the group, whose mean age was around 62 years (range roughly 20 to 85).

Here immunoSEQ multiplex PCR was the method, and the copy in TCRdb shows in-frame clones only, minus some. The sample yields roughly 150,000 clones, roughly 94% seen once. A remark on this clone: What it binds is not known.

Study-wide findings and caveats: CD4+ and CD8+ blood T cells expanded clonally by week 6 at 0.1 to 3.0 mg/kg.

The ends lost 4 bases at V and 0 bases at J; junction bases unmatched: 7. The CDR3 has 15 residues. CDR1 SGHRS and CDR2 YFSETQ come from the germline V gene. The sequence was obtained from an adult with an advanced solid tumor such as melanoma, head and neck, liver or kidney cancer. The sequences come from CD4+ or CD8+ T cells sorted from blood, collected in a trial of the OX40 agonist ivuxolimab. The rearrangement links TRBV5-1 to TRBJ2-7; 7 nucleotides agree with TRBD2. The CDR3 loop is CASSRHGGSSYEQYF. In DNA, the CDR3 is TGCGCCAGCAGCCGCCACGGGGGGAGCTCCTACGAGCAGTACTTC.